One and the same sample provided the 21 T cell receptor beta chains below, sequenced in a study of graft-versus-host responses after intestinal transplantation (dated by TCRdb to about 2021). The time point tag for this specimen amounts to: cells obtained before transplantation from donor or recipient. These receptors have no identified antigens. Libraries were built with the immunoSEQ multiplex PCR assay. This immuneACCESS table, as held by TCRdb, lists in-frame sequences with V and J called but not all clones. Of the missing ones, under half trace to an unresolved V gene in checked studies; the others have no known cause. For this sample there are 80,000 to 90,000 clones; around nine tenths appear just once. The top ten clones comprise roughly 0.31% of the sample. This material consisted of unstimulated CD4+ T cells sorted from spleen or lymph node cells, taken before intestinal transplant. The receptors stem from a human donor who received an intestinal transplant.

The chain carries TRBV11-2 and TRBJ2-7; 8 bases agree with TRBD2. The germline V gene encodes CDR1 SGHAT and CDR2 FQNNGV. This CDR3 comprises 14 residues. V gave up 0 bases and J gave up 4 bases; unmatched junction bases: 2. The CDR3 sequence: CASSLELAEYEQYF. CDR3 nucleotide sequence: TGTGCCAGCAGCTTAGAACTAGCGGAGTACGAGCAGTACTTC.

This chain uses TRBV6-6 with TRBJ2-3; D possibly corresponds to TRBD1 (5 bases). This CDR3 has 15 residues. Trimming pared 6 bases from V and 2 bases from J, leaving 15 bases between. The germline gives CDR1 MNHNY, CDR2 SVGAGI (reference sequence). CDR3 protein: CASSSPHGHTDTQYF. CDR3 DNA: TGTGCCAGCAGCTCACCTCACGGACACACAGATACGCAGTATTTT.

The chain employs TRBV11-2 and TRBJ2-1; no definite D call. Trimming pared 3 bases from V and 4 bases from J, leaving 13 bases between. Germline CDR1 SGHAT, CDR2 FQNNGV. The CDR3 loop spans 15 amino acids. CDR3 in amino acids: CASSFKGLEYNEQFF. The CDR3 nucleotides read TGTGCCAGCAGCTTCAAAGGGTTGGAGTACAATGAGCAGTTCTTC.

The chain carries TRBV28 and TRBJ1-5; D remains ambiguous. Deletions cut 3 bases from V and 6 bases from J, with 18 bases between. The length of the CDR3 is 16 residues. From germline, CDR1 is MDHEN and CDR2 SYDVKM. The DNA of the CDR3 is TGTGCCAGCAGTTTTGGGCAGTTTACTTCTCCTCAGCCCCAGCATTTT. Translation gives CASSFGQFTSPQPQHF.

This chain uses TRBV28 with TRBJ1-5; D is uncertain. The CDR3 has 15 amino acids. The V end was cut by 3 bases, the J end by 2 bases, with 11 bases between. Germline V gene lookup returns CDR1 MDHEN and CDR2 SYDVKM. The CDR3 protein is CASSLGHWGNQPQHF. The DNA for the CDR3 is TGTGCCAGCAGTTTGGGCCATTGGGGCAATCAGCCCCAGCATTTT. The variable domain in full, with the rest retrieved from reference TRBV28 and TRBJ1-5, is DVKVTQSSRYLVKRTGEKVFLECVQDMDHENMFWYRQDPGLGLRLIYFSYDVKMKEKGDIPEGYSVSREKKERFSLILESASTNQTSMYLCASSLGHWGNQPQHFGDGTRLSIL.

This clone was counted once. This chain connects TRBV5-1 to TRBJ2-7, with 9 bases that match TRBD2. The CDR3 consists of 17 residues. Germline trimming cut 0 bases from V and 0 bases from J; bases unmatched to any gene: 7. The germline gives CDR1 SGHRS, CDR2 YFSETQ. CDR3 bases: TGCGCCAGCAGCTTGGCCCCTAGCGGGGAACCCTCCTACGAGCAGTACTTC. Protein sequence: CASSLAPSGEPSYEQYF.

This chain links TRBV6-1 with TRBJ2-5; D not resolved. Per germline, CDR1 MNHNS and CDR2 SASEGT. Deletions cut 0 bases from V and 4 bases from J, with 15 bases between. The CDR3 contains 16 residues. For the CDR3, the DNA is TGTGCCAGCAGTGAAGCGGGAAGGGCGGTCGGAGAGACCCAGTACTTC. As protein: CASSEAGRAVGETQYF.

The V call is TRBV6-6, the J call TRBJ2-2, with TRBD1 matching over 9 bases. Per the germline V gene, CDR1 is MNHNY and CDR2 is SVGAGI (reference sequence). CDR3 length: 15 residues. V lost 5 bases and J lost 5; bases outside the gene matches: 6. In DNA form, the CDR3 reads TGTGCCAGCAGTCGGGACAGGGCCTTAACCGGGGAGCTGTTTTTT. It is translated as CASSRDRALTGELFF.

The J gene is TRBJ2-7, the V gene TRBV20-1; D is unclear. CDR1 and CDR2 from the germline V gene are DFQATT and SNEGSKA (reference sequence). Trimming cost V 5 bases and J 7 bases, with 12 bases left between them. This CDR3 spans 11 amino acids. The CDR3 nucleotides read TGCAGTGCTGACAAAGCCCCGGAGCAGTACTTC. This gives the protein CSADKAPEQYF.

The CDR3 DNA reads as TGTGCCAGCTCACCTCAGGTTGTTCCTAACTATGGCTACACCTTC. Encoded protein: CASSPQVVPNYGYTF. The rearrangement links TRBV18 to TRBJ1-2; D unresolved. Trimming pared 3 bases from V and 0 bases from J, leaving 11 bases between. Germline-derived CDR1 and CDR2 are KGHSH and LQKENI. This CDR3 spans 15 amino acids.

This clone has a handful of counts. The rearrangement uses TRBV7-9 and TRBJ1-3, with a weak D call TRBD1 (5 bases). From germline, CDR1 is SEHNR and CDR2 FQNEAQ (reference sequence). The CDR3 is 15 residues long. Trimming removed 1 base at V and 4 bases at J, with 11 bases between. CDR3 nucleotides: TGTGCCAGCAGCTTAGGGGGCCAAGAAGGAAACACCATATATTTT. This encodes CASSLGGQEGNTIYF.

This sequence joins TRBV15 and TRBJ1-3; D is possibly TRBD1 (5 bases). Per the germline V gene, CDR1 is LNHNV and CDR2 is YYDKDF (reference sequence). The CDR3 runs 16 residues. The V end was cut by 0 bases, the J end by 0 bases, with 9 bases between. The CDR3 region is CATSREQVASGNTIYF. The CDR3, as DNA: TGTGCCACCAGCAGAGAACAGGTCGCCTCTGGAAACACCATATATTTT. The full variable domain, in which reference TRBV15 and TRBJ1-3 provide the parts outside the CDR3, is DAMVIQNPRYQVTQFGKPVTLSCSQTLNHNVMYWYQQKSSQAPKLLFHYYDKDFNNEADTPDNFQSRRPNTSFCFLDIRSPGLGDTAMYLCATSREQVASGNTIYFGEGSWLTVV.

The rearrangement joins TRBV6-5 to TRBJ1-5; no reliable D call. CDR1 MNHEY and CDR2 SVGAGI come from the germline V gene. The CDR3 is 13 residues long. V was trimmed by 8 bases and J by 9 bases, leaving 17 bases between them. CDR3 nucleotide sequence: TGTGCCAGCGTGAACAGCCATCCTGGGCCCCAGCATTTT. Protein sequence: CASVNSHPGPQHF.

Regarding this clone: The same CDR3 is also encoded by other DNA sequences in this sample. The V and J genes are TRBV5-6 and TRBJ2-3; unclear D gene. CDR3 length: 11 amino acids. V was clipped by 0 bases and J by 6 bases, with 2 bases between them. Germline assignment: CDR1 SGHDT and CDR2 YYEEEE. CDR3 amino acids: CASSLADTQYF. CDR3 nucleotide sequence: TGTGCCAGCAGCTTGGCCGATACGCAGTATTTT.

The CDR3 DNA reads TGTGCCAGCAGTTTAAGGGAGGAGGGGCTCCAAGAGACCCAGTACTTC. Protein: CASSLREEGLQETQYF. The V and J genes are TRBV27 and TRBJ2-5; TRBD2 is a possible D gene (6 bases). CDR3 length: 16 residues. V shed 2 bases and J shed 1 base, with 14 bases lying between them. CDR1 is MNHEY and CDR2 is SMNVEV in the germline V gene (reference sequence).

The chain is built from TRBV14 and TRBJ1-1; D gene ambiguous. V was shortened by 0 bases and J by 0 bases, with 8 bases between the two germline ends. The CDR3 spans 15 residues. Germline V gene data show CDR1 as SGHDN and CDR2 as FVKESK. The CDR3: CASSQDWVLNTEAFF. Here the CDR3 DNA reads TGTGCCAGCAGCCAAGATTGGGTTCTGAACACTGAAGCTTTCTTT.

The chain is built from TRBV5-6 and TRBJ2-7; 12 bases line up with TRBD2. Germline CDR1 and CDR2: SGHDT and YYEEEE. The CDR3 covers 16 residues. J was trimmed by 3 bases and V by 3 bases; bases with no gene match: 7. CDR3 sequence (DNA): TGTGCCAGCAGCTCCCGGCGGACTAGCGGGATCTACGAGCAGTACTTC. Residues: CASSSRRTSGIYEQYF.

The chain links TRBV9 to TRBJ2-2; 7 bases fit TRBD2. Germline loops: CDR1 SGDLS, CDR2 YYNGEE. V shed 2 bases, J shed 0 bases, and the junction held 4 bases outside the gene matches. This CDR3 contains 16 residues. CDR3 nucleotides: TGTGCCAGCAGCGTCCGGCTAGCGGCGAACACCGGGGAGCTGTTTTTT. Translating it yields CASSVRLAANTGELFF. Filled out from reference TRBV9 and TRBJ2-2, the complete variable domain reads DSGVTQTPKHLITATGQRVTLRCSPRSGDLSVYWYQQSLDQGLQFLIQYYNGEERAKGNILERFSAQQFPDLHSELNLSSLELGDSALYFCASSVRLAANTGELFFGEGSRLTVL.

The chain is built from TRBV19 and TRBJ2-6; TRBD2 aligns across 8 bases. CDR3 length: 18 amino acids. The V segment lost 4 bases and the J segment 0 bases; nucleotides outside the gene matches: 8. Per germline, CDR1 LNHDA and CDR2 SQIVND (reference sequence). The CDR3 region is CASSTGLEVFSGANVLTF. The CDR3 bases are TGTGCCAGTAGTACGGGACTAGAGGTGTTCTCTGGGGCCAACGTCCTGACTTTC.

The V gene is TRBV21-1, the J gene TRBJ1-2; the table's D call TRBD1 went unverified against the DNA. TRBV21-1 is annotated as a pseudogene. The CDR3 covers 14 residues. CDR3 residues: CATPSRTGGYGYTF. The CDR3 nucleotides are TGTGCCACCCCATCCCGGACAGGAGGTTATGGCTACACCTTC.

The table lists this clone with a few counts. V usage is TRBV18 and J usage is TRBJ1-3; D remains ambiguous. This CDR3 region has 14 residues. Germline CDR1 reads KGHSH; CDR2 reads LQKENI. Trimming left V 4 bases short and J 4 bases short, with 11 bases between. CDR3 DNA sequence: TGTGCCAGCTCACAAAAAACCCGAGGAAACACCATATATTTT. Translation gives CASSQKTRGNTIYF.